The clone carrying this T cell receptor beta chain was counted between two and nine times. The sample originates from a study of blood T cell repertoires in COVID-19. Study overall: Acute-phase and convalescent COVID-19 samples originated in the United States, Italy and Spain. T cells, B-cell-depleted T cells, or PBMCs supplied cDNA or gDNA.

The CDR3 is 12 residues long. V lost 8 bases, J lost 4 bases, and 12 bases lay in between. Germline V lookup: CDR1 SQVTM, CDR2 ANQGSEA. Study processing details: Amplifying reference gene primers gave estimates of nucleated cell counts. Sequenced by immunoSEQ multiplex PCR; TCRdb stores in-frame clones only, minus some. The V and J calls and clone size were taken over from that table, and D and trimming were inferred from the DNA. Among over 90,000 clones listed, 86% were seen once. This receptor was obtained from a woman in her sixties or seventies in a cohort sampled during active or convalescent COVID-19. The chain is built from TRBV29-1 and TRBJ2-1; D possibly corresponds to TRBD2 (5 bases). The material sequenced was peripheral blood. The DNA for the CDR3 is TGCAGCATCGAGGGTCTTTACAATGAGCAGTTCTTC. Its translation is CSIEGLYNEQFF.